This T cell receptor (beta chain) came from a study of cytotoxic CD8 clonotypes in ibrutinib-treated CLL. Generated by immunoSEQ multiplex PCR, the TCRdb table keeps only in-frame clones and is missing some. In the table there are some 150,000 clones, 70% to 80% of which are singletons. The ends were cut back, 2 bases at V and 5 bases at J, with 11 bases in the middle. This CDR3 comprises 13 residues. This TCR was recovered from a human donor with chronic lymphocytic leukemia. V usage is TRBV5-7 and J usage is TRBJ2-7; D might be TRBD1 (5 bases). TRBV5-7 is flagged as an ORF with uncertain function. This specimen consisted of PBMCs, obtained after 12 months of ibrutinib treatment. The CDR3 region has the DNA TGTGCCAGCAGCTTCATCCTCAGGGACGAGCAGTACTTC. It encodes CASSFILRDEQYF.